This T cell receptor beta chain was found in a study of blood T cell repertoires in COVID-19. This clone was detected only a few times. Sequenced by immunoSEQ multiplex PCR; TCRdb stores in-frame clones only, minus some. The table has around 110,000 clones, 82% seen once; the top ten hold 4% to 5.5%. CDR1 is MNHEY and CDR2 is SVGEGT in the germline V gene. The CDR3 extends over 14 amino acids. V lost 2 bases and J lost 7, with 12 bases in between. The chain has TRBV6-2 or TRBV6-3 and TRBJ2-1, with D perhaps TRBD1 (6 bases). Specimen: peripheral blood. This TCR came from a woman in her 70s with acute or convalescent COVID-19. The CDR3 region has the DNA TGTGCCAGCAGTTACGTACAGGGCGGGAATGAGCAGTTCTTC. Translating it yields CASSYVQGGNEQFF.